This entry describes one T cell receptor (beta chain). The antigen is not known. This CDR3 comprises 11 residues. Germline V gene data show CDR1 as SGHAT and CDR2 as FQNNGV. The V end was cut by 5 bases, the J end by 6 bases, with 7 bases between. These data originate in a study of cytomegalovirus exposure and HLA in healthy donors. General study findings and limits: In an earlier analysis, productive rearrangement rates for most beta V segments clustered near 87% or 30%. Excluded: some indistinguishable V segments such as TRBV6-2 and TRBV6-3. Highest at DRB1 and lowest at HLA-C, TCR association rates differed among HLA loci in a later analysis.

Primers included in the PCR were 60 Vbeta and 13 Jbeta primers. In the authors' methods: Later, 75 million to 100 million unique TCR beta chains were counted in an analysis, and about 10 million of them were shared. Only in-frame clones appear in the TCRdb table, and some are missing; sequencing was by immunoSEQ multiplex PCR. V and J calls and clone size are copied from that table; D and trimming were computed from the DNA. There are over 150,000 clones in the sample; approximately 80% occur only once, and over 2% lies in the top ten. The sequencing input was PBMCs. This receptor was taken from a woman aged 30 to 39 in good health and CMV-seronegative. The chain is built from TRBV11-2 and TRBJ1-1; D is unclear. CDR3 in DNA: TGTGCCAGCAGCCGGGTCGCTGAAGCTTTCTTT. As protein: CASSRVAEAFF.